Below, one T cell receptor (beta chain) is given with its context. The sample belongs to a study of T cell responses to AZD1222 COVID-19 vaccine. Here immunoSEQ multiplex PCR was the method, and the copy in TCRdb shows in-frame clones only, minus some. The sample has 150,000 or so clones, 70% to 90% seen once. Between the trimmed V and J ends, which lost 1 base and 6 bases, there was a span of 11 bases. Germline CDR1 is SGHRS and CDR2 is YFSETQ. The CDR3 sequence is 14 residues long. This receptor was obtained from an adult in good health. The J gene is TRBJ2-1, the V gene TRBV5-1, with a weak D call TRBD2 (5 bases). The starting material was peripheral blood, obtained on day 0 of AZD1222 vaccination. The DNA of the CDR3 is TGCGCCAGCAGCTTGTCTAGCAGCGGCAATGAGCAGTTCTTC. This sequence encodes CASSLSSSGNEQFF.